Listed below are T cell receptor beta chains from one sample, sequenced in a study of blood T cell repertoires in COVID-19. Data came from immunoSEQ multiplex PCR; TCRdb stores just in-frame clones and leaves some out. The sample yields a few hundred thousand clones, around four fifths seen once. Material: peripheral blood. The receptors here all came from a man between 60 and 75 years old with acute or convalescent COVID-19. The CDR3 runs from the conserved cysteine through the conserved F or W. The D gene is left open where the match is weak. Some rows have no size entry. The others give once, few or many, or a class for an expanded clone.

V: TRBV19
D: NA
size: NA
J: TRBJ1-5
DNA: TGTGCCAGTAGTCGGGGGGGCCAGGGGAATCAGCCCCAGCATTTT
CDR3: CASSRGGQGNQPQHF

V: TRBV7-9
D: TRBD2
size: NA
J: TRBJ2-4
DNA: TGTGCCAGCAGCTTAGGGACTAGCGGGAACCTACTAGCCAAAAACATTCAGTACTTC
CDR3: CASSLGTSGNLLAKNIQYF

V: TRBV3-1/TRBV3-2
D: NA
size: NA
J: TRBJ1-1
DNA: TGTGCCAGCAGCCAAGACAGAGGGAACACTGAAGCTTTCTTT
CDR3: CASSQDRGNTEAFF

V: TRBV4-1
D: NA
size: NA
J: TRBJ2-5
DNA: TGCGCCAGCAGCCAAGATCGGTTAGCTGCCGGGGAGACCCAGTACTTC
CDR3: CASSQDRLAAGETQYF

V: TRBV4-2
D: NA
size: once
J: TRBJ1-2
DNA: TGTGCCAGCAGCGGGAATGGCTACACCTTC
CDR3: CASSGNGYTF

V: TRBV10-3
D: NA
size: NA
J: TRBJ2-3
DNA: TGTGCCATCAGTGAGGTTTCTGGGGCGACAGATACGCAGTATTTT
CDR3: CAISEVSGATDTQYF

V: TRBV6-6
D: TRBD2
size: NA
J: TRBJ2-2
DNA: TGTGCCAGCAGTCGGGGACTAACGAACACCGGGGAGCTGTTTTTT
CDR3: CASSRGLTNTGELFF

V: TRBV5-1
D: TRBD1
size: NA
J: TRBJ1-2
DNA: TGCGCCAGCAGCTTGAGGTCCCCCGGGACAGGCTATGGCTACACCTTC
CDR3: CASSLRSPGTGYGYTF

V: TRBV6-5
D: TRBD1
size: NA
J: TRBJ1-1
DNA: TGTGCCAGCAGAGTGACAGGGAACACTGAAGCTTTCTTC
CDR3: CASRVTGNTEAFF

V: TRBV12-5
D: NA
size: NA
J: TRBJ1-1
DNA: TGTGCTAGTGGTTTGTACACAGGGATATCGGAAGCTTTCTTT
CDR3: CASGLYTGISEAFF

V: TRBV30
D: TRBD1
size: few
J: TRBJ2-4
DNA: TGTGCCTGGGGATGTCGGATGTGGGACAGGGGGCCGAACATTCAGTACTTC
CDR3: CAWGCRMWDRGPNIQYF

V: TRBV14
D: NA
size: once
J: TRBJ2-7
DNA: TGTGCCAGCAGCCATGGGTTTGGGCTTTTCTTC
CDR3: CASSHGFGLFF

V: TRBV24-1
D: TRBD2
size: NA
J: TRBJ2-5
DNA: TGTGCCACCAGTGATGGTTCTAGCGGGGGGCCACGAGAGACCCAGTACTTC
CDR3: CATSDGSSGGPRETQYF

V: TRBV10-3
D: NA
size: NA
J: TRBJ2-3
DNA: TGTGCCATCAGTGTCGGGAGCCGGGTGGGCACAGATACGCAGTATTTT
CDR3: CAISVGSRVGTDTQYF

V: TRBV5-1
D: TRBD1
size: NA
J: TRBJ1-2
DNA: TGCGCCAGCAGCTCGAGCTCCACAGGGGCGGGGGGCTACACCTTC
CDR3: CASSSSSTGAGGYTF

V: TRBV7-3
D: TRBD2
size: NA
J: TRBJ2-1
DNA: TGTGCCAGCAGCTTTAATAGCGGGGGGCGCGAGCAGTTCTTC
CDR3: CASSFNSGGREQFF

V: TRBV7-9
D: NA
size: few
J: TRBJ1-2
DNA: TGTGCCAGCAGCTTAGACCGGGGGTACTATGGCTACACCTTC
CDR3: CASSLDRGYYGYTF

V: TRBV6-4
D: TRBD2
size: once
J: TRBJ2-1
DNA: TGTGCCAGCAGTGACCGGCGGGGGGGCGTGGGTGAGCAGTTCTTC
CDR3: CASSDRRGGVGEQFF

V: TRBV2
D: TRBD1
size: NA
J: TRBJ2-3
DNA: TGTGCCAGCAGGACAGGGCGGGGCACAGATACGCAGTATTTT
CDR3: CASRTGRGTDTQYF

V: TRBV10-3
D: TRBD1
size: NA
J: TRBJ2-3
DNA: TGTGCCATCAGTGAGTCGACTCGTAGGAGACAGGGGAGCACAGATACGCAGTATTTT
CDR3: CAISESTRRRQGSTDTQYF

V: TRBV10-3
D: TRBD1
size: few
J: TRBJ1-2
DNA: TGTGCCATCAGTGGTTCTTTGACAGGGAACTATGGCTACACCTTC
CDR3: CAISGSLTGNYGYTF

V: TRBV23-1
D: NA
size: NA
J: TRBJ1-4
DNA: TGCGCCAGCAGGGCCAGAGGGGGGGAGTTTGAAAAACTGTTTTTT
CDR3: CASRARGGEFEKLFF

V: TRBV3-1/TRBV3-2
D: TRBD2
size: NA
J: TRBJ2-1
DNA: TGTGCCAGCAGCCAAGATAGGGGGACTAGCGGGACCAATGAGCAGTTCTTC
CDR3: CASSQDRGTSGTNEQFF

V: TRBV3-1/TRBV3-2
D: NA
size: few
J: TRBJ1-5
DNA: TGTGCCAGCAGCCAAGACGCCCAGAATCAGCCCCAGCATTTT
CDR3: CASSQDAQNQPQHF

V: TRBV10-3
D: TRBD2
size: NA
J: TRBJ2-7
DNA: TGTGCCATCAGATTAGCCGGGACTAGCATCCACGAGCAGTACTTC
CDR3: CAIRLAGTSIHEQYF

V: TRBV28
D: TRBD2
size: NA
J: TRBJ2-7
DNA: TGTGCCAGCAGTTTACTGGCTAGCGGGAGTTACGAGCAGTACTTC
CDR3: CASSLLASGSYEQYF

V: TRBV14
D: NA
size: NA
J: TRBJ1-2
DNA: TGTGCCAGCAGCCAGACACAGGGAGGGGGCTATGGCTACACCTTC
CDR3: CASSQTQGGGYGYTF

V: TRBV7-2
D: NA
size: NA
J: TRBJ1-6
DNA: TGTGCCAGCAGCTTAGAAGTAGGGTATAGCGATAATTCACCCCTCCACTTT
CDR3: CASSLEVGYSDNSPLHF

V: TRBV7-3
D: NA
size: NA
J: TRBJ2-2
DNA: TGTGCCAGCAGCTCAAAACCAACTTTGGGGGCGGTACCCGGGGAGCTGTTTTTT
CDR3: CASSSKPTLGAVPGELFF

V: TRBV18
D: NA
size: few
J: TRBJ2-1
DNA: TGTGCCAGCTCACCGGGCCAGGCCGGCTACAATGAGCAGTTCTTC
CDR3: CASSPGQAGYNEQFF

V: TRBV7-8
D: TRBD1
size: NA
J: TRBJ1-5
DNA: TGTGCCAGCAGCCCACCCACAGGGGGTGGGAATCAGCCCCAGCATTTT
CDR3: CASSPPTGGGNQPQHF

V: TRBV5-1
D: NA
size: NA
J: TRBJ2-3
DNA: TGCGCCAGCAGGGACGGTGGGAGTTATACGCAGTATTTT
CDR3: CASRDGGSYTQYF

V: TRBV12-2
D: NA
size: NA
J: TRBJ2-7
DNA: TGTGCAAGTCCAGTGGAGAACGAGCAGTACTTC
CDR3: CASPVENEQYF

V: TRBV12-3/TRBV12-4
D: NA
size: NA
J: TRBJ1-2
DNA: TGTGCCAGCAGTTTAACGACAGCTTATGGCTACACCTTC
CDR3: CASSLTTAYGYTF

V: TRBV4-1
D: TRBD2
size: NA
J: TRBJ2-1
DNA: TGCGCCAGCAGCCAACCGAGCGGGAGGAGGGTCAATGAGCAGTTCTTC
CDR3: CASSQPSGRRVNEQFF

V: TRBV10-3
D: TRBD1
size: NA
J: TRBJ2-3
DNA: TGTGCCATCAGCACGACAGGGGGCCGAACCCGGGGGTTATATACGCAGTATTTT
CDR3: CAISTTGGRTRGLYTQYF

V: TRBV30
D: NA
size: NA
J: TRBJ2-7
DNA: TGTGCCTGGAGTAAGGACATTCGCTACGAGCAGTACTTC
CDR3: CAWSKDIRYEQYF

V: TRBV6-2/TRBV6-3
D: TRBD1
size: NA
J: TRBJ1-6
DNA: TGTGCCAGCAGCCCGAACCGGGACAGAGATTCACCCCTCCACTTT
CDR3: CASSPNRDRDSPLHF

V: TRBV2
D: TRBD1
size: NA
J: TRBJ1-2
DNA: TGTGCCAGCAATCTCCAGGGACAGGGGGCGCGGGTTGGCTACACCTTC
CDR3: CASNLQGQGARVGYTF

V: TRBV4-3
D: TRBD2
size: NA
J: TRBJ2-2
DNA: TGCGCCAGCAGCCAAGACCTAGCGGGAGGGACCGGGGAGCTGTTTTTT
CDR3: CASSQDLAGGTGELFF

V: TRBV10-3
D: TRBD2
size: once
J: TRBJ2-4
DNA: TGTGCCATCAGCCCCGGGACTAGCAGTGCACTAGCCAAAAACATTCAGTACTTC
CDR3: CAISPGTSSALAKNIQYF

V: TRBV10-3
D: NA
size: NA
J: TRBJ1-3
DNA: TGTGCCATCGCAGGGGAGGGAAACACCATATATTTT
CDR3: CAIAGEGNTIYF

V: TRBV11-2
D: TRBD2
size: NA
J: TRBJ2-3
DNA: TGTGCCAGCAGAGGGACTAGCAGCACAGATACGCAGTATTTT
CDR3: CASRGTSSTDTQYF

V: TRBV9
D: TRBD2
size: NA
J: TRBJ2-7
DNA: TGTGCCAGCAGCGTAGGAGGACTAGCGGGAGATAACGAGCAGTACTTC
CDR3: CASSVGGLAGDNEQYF

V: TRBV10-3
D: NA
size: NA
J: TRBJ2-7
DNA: TGTGCCACCGGCACAGCCAGCTCCTACGAGCAGTACTTC
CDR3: CATGTASSYEQYF

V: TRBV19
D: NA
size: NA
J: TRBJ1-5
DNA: TGTGCCAGTAGTCCCCCGGGGTACAGCAATCAGCCCCAGCATTTT
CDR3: CASSPPGYSNQPQHF

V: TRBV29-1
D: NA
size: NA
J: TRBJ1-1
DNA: TGCAGCGTTGAAGTAACAGAAAACACTGAAGCTTTCTTT
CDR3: CSVEVTENTEAFF

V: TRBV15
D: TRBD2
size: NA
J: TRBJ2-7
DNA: TGTGCCACCAGCCCCGGGACTACCTCCTACGAGCAGTACTTC
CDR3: CATSPGTTSYEQYF

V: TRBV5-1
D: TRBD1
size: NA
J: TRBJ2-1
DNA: TGCGCCAGCAGCTTGGCTTTTCGGACAGGATACAATGAGCAGTTCTTC
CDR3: CASSLAFRTGYNEQFF

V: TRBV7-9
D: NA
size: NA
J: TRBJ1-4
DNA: TGTGCCAGCAGTTCACAGGAAACTAATGAAAAACTGTTTTTT
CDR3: CASSSQETNEKLFF

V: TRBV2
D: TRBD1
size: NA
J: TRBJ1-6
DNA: TGTGCCAGCACCTGGACAGGTCCCAATTCACCCCTCCACTTT
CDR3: CASTWTGPNSPLHF

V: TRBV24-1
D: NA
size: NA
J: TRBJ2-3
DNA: TGTGCCACCAGTGATATCCTCACAGATACGCAGTATTTT
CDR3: CATSDILTDTQYF

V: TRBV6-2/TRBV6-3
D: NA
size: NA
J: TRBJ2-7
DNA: TGTGCCAGCAGTTACAACAGGGCCTACGAGCAGTACTTC
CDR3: CASSYNRAYEQYF